A single sample is the source of the 13 T cell receptor beta chains below, sequenced in a study of blood T cell repertoires in COVID-19. Produced via immunoSEQ multiplex PCR; TCRdb's table is partial and in-frame only. Seen here are more than 200,000 clones, under 90% observed once, and the top ten hold under 2%. The specimen sequenced was PBMCs or T cells enriched from blood (not recorded which). The receptors stem from a man aged 60 to 75 who had recovered from COVID-19.

V and J are TRBV19 and TRBJ1-1, with a tentative D call TRBD1 (5 bases). The CDR3 totals 16 residues. Trimming cost V 0 bases and J 0 bases, with 11 bases left between them. Germline V gives CDR1 LNHDA, CDR2 SQIVND (reference sequence). CDR3 in DNA: TGTGCCAGTAGTATAGAACCGGGGGGGGTGAACACTGAAGCTTTCTTT. Amino acid sequence: CASSIEPGGVNTEAFF.

The chain joins TRBV9 to TRBJ2-5; TRBD2 might be the D (5 bases). The germline V and J ends were trimmed by 1 base and 5 bases, with 12 bases remaining between them. The CDR3 has 14 residues. Germline CDR1 SGDLS, CDR2 YYNGEE. As DNA, the CDR3 is TGTGCCAGCAGCGTACGGGGAAACACGGAGACCCAGTACTTC. Protein: CASSVRGNTETQYF.

The chain employs TRBV12-5 and TRBJ2-3; 11 bases line up with TRBD1. CDR1 is LGHNT, CDR2 FRNRAP, per germline. With V trimmed by 6 bases and J by 5 bases, 7 bases remained unmatched. The CDR3 totals 15 residues. The DNA of the CDR3 is TGTGCTAGTGGAAATGGACAGGGGGCTAAAGATACGCAGTATTTT. This translates into CASGNGQGAKDTQYF.

J is TRBJ2-7 and V is TRBV10-1; 8 bases are shared with TRBD1. CDR3 size: 11 residues. Germline CDR1 reads WNHNN; CDR2 reads SYGVQD (reference sequence). J was trimmed by 7 bases and V by 10 bases; bases with no gene match: 6. The DNA of the CDR3 is TGCGCCACCGGACAGGGACGGGAGCAGTACTTC. This translates into CATGQGREQYF.

This chain uses TRBV11-2 with TRBJ2-1, with 12 nucleotides matching TRBD2. Trimming at V came to 6 bases and at J to 3 bases, leaving 3 bases not matched to a gene. CDR1 SGHAT and CDR2 FQNNGV come from the germline V gene. The CDR3 spans 15 residues. The CDR3 bases are TGTGCCAGCAGTTTACTAGCGGGGGGCTACAATGAGCAGTTCTTC. It translates to CASSLLAGGYNEQFF.

V gene TRBV4-1 combines with J gene TRBJ2-7; TRBD1 aligns across 7 bases. The germline CDR1 and CDR2 sequences are MGHRA and YSYEKL. Trimming removed 0 bases from V and 6 bases from J; junction bases left unmatched: 11. The CDR3 runs to 16 residues. The CDR3 here is CASSQEGMTGWGEQYF. The CDR3 nucleotides are TGCGCCAGCAGCCAAGAAGGCATGACAGGGTGGGGCGAGCAGTACTTC.

The genes are TRBV7-8 and TRBJ2-1; D is perhaps TRBD2 (6 bases). V lost 4 bases and J 3 bases, leaving 16 bases between the germline ends. This CDR3 comprises 16 residues. Germline CDR1 and CDR2: SGHVS and FQNEAQ. The CDR3 region is CASSSFRGVVYNEQFF. CDR3 DNA sequence: TGTGCCAGCAGCTCCTTTCGCGGGGTCGTCTACAATGAGCAGTTCTTC.

CDR3 region: CASSQDLAGHNEQFF. The CDR3 coding sequence is TGTGCCAGCAGCCAAGATCTGGCGGGACACAATGAGCAGTTCTTC. This chain links TRBV4-2 with TRBJ2-1; perhaps TRBD2 as D (6 bases). V was cut by 0 bases and J by 5 bases, with 11 bases left in between. Germline V lookup: CDR1 LGHNA, CDR2 YNFKEQ. This CDR3 has 15 residues.

This chain joins TRBV18 and TRBJ1-1; no clear D gene. The CDR3 contains 12 residues. Germline loops: CDR1 KGHSH, CDR2 LQKENI. V was clipped by 3 bases and J by 5 bases, with 7 bases between them. The CDR3 region has the DNA TGTGCCAGCTCACCGGCGGGAACTGAAGCTTTCTTT. It specifies CASSPAGTEAFF.

This CDR3 reads CASSPGTASTDTQYF. The CDR3 DNA is TGTGCCAGCAGCCCCGGGACTGCTAGCACAGATACGCAGTATTTT. The chain employs TRBV5-4 and TRBJ2-3, with a weak D call TRBD2 (6 bases). Trimming stripped 4 bases from V and 0 bases from J, with 12 bases between. The CDR3 extends over 15 amino acids. Germline CDR1 reads SGHNT; CDR2 reads YYREEE (reference sequence).

This chain links TRBV10-2 with TRBJ1-5; D is unresolved. CDR1 is WSHSY, CDR2 SAAADI, per germline. Trimming stripped 7 bases from V and 5 bases from J, with 12 bases between. The CDR3 runs to 13 residues. CDR3 in amino acids: CASTVSGDQPQHF. CDR3 nucleotides: TGCGCCAGCACGGTGTCGGGAGATCAGCCCCAGCATTTT.

V gene TRBV7-8 combines with J gene TRBJ2-3; D is possibly TRBD2 (6 bases). There are 16 residues in the CDR3. Germline values: CDR1 SGHVS, CDR2 FQNEAQ. V shed 5 bases and J shed 5 bases, with 20 bases lying between them. For the CDR3, the DNA is TGTGCCAGCAGCCCCTTCTCCCACGGAGCGGGAGATACGCAGTATTTT. This gives the protein CASSPFSHGAGDTQYF.

The V gene is TRBV5-1, the J gene TRBJ1-1; D gene uncertain. Trimming stripped 4 bases from V and 3 bases from J, with 10 bases between. This CDR3 contains 13 residues. In germline, CDR1 is SGHRS, CDR2 YFSETQ. CDR3 in DNA: TGCGCCAGCAGCCTCGGGTCGGACACTGAAGCTTTCTTT. It translates to CASSLGSDTEAFF.